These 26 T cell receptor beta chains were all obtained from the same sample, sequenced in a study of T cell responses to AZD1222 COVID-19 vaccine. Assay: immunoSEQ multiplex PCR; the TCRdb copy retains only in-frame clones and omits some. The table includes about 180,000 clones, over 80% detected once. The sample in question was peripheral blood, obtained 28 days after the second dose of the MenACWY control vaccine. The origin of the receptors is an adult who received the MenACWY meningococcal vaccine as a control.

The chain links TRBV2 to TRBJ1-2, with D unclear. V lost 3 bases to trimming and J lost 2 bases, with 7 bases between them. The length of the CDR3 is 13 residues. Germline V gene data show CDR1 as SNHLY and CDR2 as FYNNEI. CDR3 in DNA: TGTGCCAGCAGTGAGCAGGCAAACTATGGCTACACCTTC. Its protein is CASSEQANYGYTF.

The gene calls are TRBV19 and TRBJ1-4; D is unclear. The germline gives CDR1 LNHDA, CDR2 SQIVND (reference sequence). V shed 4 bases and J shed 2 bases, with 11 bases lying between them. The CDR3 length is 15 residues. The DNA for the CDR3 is TGTGCCAGTAGTAGACTAGATCTTACTAATGAAAAACTGTTTTTT. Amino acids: CASSRLDLTNEKLFF.

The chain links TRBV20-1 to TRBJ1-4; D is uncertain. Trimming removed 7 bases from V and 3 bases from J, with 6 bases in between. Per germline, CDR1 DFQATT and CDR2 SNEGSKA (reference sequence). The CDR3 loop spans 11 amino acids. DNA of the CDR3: TGCAGTGGGACGGCTAATGAAAAACTGTTTTTT. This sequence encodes CSGTANEKLFF.

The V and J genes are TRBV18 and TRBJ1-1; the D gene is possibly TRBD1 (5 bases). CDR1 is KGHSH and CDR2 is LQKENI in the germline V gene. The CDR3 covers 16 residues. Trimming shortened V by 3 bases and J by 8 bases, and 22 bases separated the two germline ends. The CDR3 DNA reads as TGTGCCAGCTCACCTGGGGACGGGTCTTATCTACCCGAAGCTTTCTTT. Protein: CASSPGDGSYLPEAFF. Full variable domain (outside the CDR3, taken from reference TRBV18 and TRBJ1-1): NAGVMQNPRHLVRRRGQEARLRCSPMKGHSHVYWYRQLPEEGLKFMVYLQKENIIDESGMPKERFSAEFPKEGPSILRIQQVVRGDSAAYFCASSPGDGSYLPEAFFGQGTRLTVV.

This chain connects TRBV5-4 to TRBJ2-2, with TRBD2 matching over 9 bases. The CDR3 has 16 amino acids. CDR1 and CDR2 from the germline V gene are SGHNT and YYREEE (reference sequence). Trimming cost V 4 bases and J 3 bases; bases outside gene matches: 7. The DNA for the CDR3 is TGTGCCAGCAGCCGAGGGACTAGCTACGACACCGGGGAGCTGTTTTTT. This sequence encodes CASSRGTSYDTGELFF.

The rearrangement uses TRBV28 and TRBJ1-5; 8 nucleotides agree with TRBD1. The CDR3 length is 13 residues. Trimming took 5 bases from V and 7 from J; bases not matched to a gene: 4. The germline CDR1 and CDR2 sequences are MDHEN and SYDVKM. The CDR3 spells CASSLRGPQPQHF. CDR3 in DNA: TGTGCCAGCAGTCTCAGGGGGCCCCAGCCCCAGCATTTT.

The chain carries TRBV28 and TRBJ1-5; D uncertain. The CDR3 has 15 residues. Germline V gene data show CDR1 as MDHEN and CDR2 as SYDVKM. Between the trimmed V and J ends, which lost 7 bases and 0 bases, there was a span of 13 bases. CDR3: CASTLLRHSNQPQHF. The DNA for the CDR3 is TGTGCCAGCACCCTCCTCAGGCATAGCAATCAGCCCCAGCATTTT.

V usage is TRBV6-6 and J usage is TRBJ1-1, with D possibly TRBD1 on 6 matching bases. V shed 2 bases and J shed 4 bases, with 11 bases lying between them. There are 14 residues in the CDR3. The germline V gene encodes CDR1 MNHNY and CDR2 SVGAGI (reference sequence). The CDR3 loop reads CASSYTGQSTEAFF. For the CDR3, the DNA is TGTGCCAGCAGTTACACCGGACAGAGCACTGAAGCTTTCTTT.

CDR3 residues: CASSSGQSSGGYTF. The CDR3 DNA is TGTGCCAGCAGTTCGGGACAGTCTAGTGGAGGCTACACCTTC. The chain uses TRBV27 and TRBJ1-2, with 7 bases aligning to TRBD1. The length of the CDR3 is 14 residues. The germline V gene has CDR1 MNHEY and CDR2 SMNVEV (reference sequence). The V segment lost 4 bases and the J segment 8 bases; nucleotides outside the gene matches: 10.

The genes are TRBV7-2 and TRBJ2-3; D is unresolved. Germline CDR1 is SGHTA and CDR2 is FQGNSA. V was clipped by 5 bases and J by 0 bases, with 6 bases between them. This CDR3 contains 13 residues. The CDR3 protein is CASSEQSTDTQYF. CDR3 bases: TGTGCCAGCAGCGAACAGAGCACAGATACGCAGTATTTT.

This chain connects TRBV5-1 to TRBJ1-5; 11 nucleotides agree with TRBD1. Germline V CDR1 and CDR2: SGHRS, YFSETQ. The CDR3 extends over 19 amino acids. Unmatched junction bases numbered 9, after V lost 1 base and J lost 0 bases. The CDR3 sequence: CASSLLKGQGESSNQPQHF. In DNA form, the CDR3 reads TGCGCCAGCAGCTTGCTTAAGGGACAGGGGGAGAGTAGCAATCAGCCCCAGCATTTT.

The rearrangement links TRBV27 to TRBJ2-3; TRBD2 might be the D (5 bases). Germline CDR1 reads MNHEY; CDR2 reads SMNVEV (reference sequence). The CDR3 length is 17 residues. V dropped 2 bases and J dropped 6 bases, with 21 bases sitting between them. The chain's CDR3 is CASSLRADRGLADTQYF. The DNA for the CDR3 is TGTGCCAGCAGTTTACGGGCGGACCGGGGATTAGCGGATACGCAGTATTTT.

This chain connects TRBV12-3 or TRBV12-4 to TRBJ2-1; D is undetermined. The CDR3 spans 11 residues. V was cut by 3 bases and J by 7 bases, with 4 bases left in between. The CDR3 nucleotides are TGTGCCAGCAGTTTCAGGAATGAGCAGTTCTTC. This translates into CASSFRNEQFF.

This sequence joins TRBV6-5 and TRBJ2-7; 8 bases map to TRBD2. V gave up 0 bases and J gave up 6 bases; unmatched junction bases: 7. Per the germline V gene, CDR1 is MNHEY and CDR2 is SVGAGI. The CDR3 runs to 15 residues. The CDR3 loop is CASSYSNRGGAEQYF. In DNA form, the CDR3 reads TGTGCCAGCAGTTACTCGAATCGGGGGGGGGCCGAGCAGTACTTC.

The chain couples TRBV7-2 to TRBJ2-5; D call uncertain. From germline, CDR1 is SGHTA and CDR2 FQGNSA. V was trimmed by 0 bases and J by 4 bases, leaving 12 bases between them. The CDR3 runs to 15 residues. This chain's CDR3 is CASSLALGISETQYF. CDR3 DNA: TGTGCCAGCAGCTTAGCCCTGGGGATTTCAGAGACCCAGTACTTC. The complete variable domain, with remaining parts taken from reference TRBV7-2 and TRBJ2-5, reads GAGVSQSPSNKVTEKGKDVELRCDPISGHTALYWYRQSLGQGLEFLIYFQGNSAPDKSGLPSDRFSAERTGGSVSTLTIQRTQQEDSAVYLCASSLALGISETQYFGPGTRLLVL.

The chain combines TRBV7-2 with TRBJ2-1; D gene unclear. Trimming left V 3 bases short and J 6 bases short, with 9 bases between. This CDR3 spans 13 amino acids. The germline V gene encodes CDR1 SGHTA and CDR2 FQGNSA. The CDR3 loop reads CASSLELLNEQFF. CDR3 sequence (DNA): TGTGCCAGCAGCTTGGAGCTTCTCAATGAGCAGTTCTTC.

This CDR3 reads CASSGQGISNQPQHF. In DNA form, the CDR3 reads TGTGCCAGCAGTGGACAGGGGATTAGCAATCAGCCCCAGCATTTT. The V gene is TRBV2, the J gene TRBJ1-5; TRBD1 matches at 8 bases. This CDR3 has 15 residues. The J segment lost 0 bases and the V segment lost 4 bases, leaving 2 bases of the junction unmatched. Per the germline V gene, CDR1 is SNHLY and CDR2 is FYNNEI. Combining the CDR3 with reference TRBV2 and TRBJ1-5 gives the whole variable domain EPEVTQTPSHQVTQMGQEVILRCVPISNHLYFYWYRQILGQKVEFLVSFYNNEISEKSEIFDDQFSVERPDGSNFTLKIRSTKLEDSAMYFCASSGQGISNQPQHFGDGTRLSIL.

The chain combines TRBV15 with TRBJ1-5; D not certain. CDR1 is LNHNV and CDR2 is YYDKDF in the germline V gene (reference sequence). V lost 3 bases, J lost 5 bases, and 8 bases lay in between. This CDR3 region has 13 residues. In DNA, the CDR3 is TGTGCCACCAGCAGCGGGAGTTATCAGCCCCAGCATTTT. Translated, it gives CATSSGSYQPQHF.

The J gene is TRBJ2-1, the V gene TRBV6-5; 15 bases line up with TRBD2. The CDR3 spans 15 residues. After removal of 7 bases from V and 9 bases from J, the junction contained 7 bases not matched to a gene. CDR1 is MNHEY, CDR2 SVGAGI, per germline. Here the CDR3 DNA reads TGTGCCAGCACAGGACTAGCGGGGGGGCCCGGTGAGCAGTTCTTC. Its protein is CASTGLAGGPGEQFF.

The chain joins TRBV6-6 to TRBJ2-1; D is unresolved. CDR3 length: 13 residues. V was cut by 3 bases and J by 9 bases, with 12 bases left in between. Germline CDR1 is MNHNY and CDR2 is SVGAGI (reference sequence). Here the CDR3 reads CASSYSGNSEQFF. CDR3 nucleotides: TGTGCCAGCAGTTATTCGGGCAACAGTGAGCAGTTCTTC.

CDR3 sequence reads: CASSLGQNTDTQYF. The CDR3 DNA reads TGCGCCAGCAGCTTGGGGCAAAACACAGATACGCAGTATTTT. J is TRBJ2-3 and V is TRBV5-1, with D unclear. CDR3 length: 14 amino acids. CDR1 and CDR2 from the germline V gene are SGHRS and YFSETQ. Trimming shortened V by 0 bases and J by 2 bases, and 7 bases separated the two germline ends.

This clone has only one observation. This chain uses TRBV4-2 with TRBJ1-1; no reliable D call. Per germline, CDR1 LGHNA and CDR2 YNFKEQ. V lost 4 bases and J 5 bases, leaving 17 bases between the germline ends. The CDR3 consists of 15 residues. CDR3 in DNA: TGTGCCAGCAGCCTTAAGGCGGGGTGGGAAACTGAAGCTTTCTTT. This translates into CASSLKAGWETEAFF.

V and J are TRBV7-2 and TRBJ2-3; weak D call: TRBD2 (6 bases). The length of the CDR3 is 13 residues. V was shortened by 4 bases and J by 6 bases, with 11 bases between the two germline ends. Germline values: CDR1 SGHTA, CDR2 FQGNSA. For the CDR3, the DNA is TGTGCCAGCAGCTCTAGCGCGGGGGATACGCAGTATTTT. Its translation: CASSSSAGDTQYF.

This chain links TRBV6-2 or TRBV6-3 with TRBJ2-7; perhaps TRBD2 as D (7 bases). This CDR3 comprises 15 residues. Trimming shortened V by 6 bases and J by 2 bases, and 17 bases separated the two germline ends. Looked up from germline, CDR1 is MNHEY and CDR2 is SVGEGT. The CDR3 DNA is TGTGCCAGCAGCCTGACTCGGGGGGCCACCTACGAGCAGTACTTC. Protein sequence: CASSLTRGATYEQYF.

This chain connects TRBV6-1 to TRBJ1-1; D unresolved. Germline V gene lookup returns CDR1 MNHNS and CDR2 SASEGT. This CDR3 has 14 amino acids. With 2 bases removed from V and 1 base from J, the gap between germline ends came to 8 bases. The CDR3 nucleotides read TGTGCCAGCAGTGAAAGTTTGGCGAACACTGAAGCTTTCTTT. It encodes CASSESLANTEAFF.

The CDR3 here is CASSFYFDGGYGRETQYF. DNA for the CDR3: TGCGCCAGCAGCTTCTATTTCGACGGGGGCTACGGACGCGAGACCCAGTACTTC. The rearrangement links TRBV5-1 to TRBJ2-5; D is possibly TRBD1 or TRBD2 (6 bases each). Trimming stripped 2 bases from V and 5 bases from J, with 25 bases between. Germline values: CDR1 SGHRS, CDR2 YFSETQ. The CDR3 loop spans 18 amino acids. Variable domain in full (rest from reference TRBV5-1 and TRBJ2-5): KAGVTQTPRYLIKTRGQQVTLSCSPISGHRSVSWYQQTPGQGLQFLFEYFSETQRNKGNFPGRFSGRQFSNSRSEMNVSTLELGDSALYLCASSFYFDGGYGRETQYFGPGTRLLVL.